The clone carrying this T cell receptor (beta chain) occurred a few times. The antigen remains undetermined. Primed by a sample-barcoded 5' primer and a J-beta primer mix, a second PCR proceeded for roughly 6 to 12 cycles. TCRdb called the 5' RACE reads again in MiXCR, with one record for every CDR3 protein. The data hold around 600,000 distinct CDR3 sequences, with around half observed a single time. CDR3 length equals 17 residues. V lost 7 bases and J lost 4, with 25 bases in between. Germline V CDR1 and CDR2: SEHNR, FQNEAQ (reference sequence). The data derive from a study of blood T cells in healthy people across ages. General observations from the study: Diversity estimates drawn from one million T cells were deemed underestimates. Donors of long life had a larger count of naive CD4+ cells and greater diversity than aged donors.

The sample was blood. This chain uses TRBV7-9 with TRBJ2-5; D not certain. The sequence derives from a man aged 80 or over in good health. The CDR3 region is CASISRLPASLRETQYF. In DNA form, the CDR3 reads TGTGCCAGCATAAGTAGACTCCCGGCGAGTCTTCGAGAGACCCAGTACTTC.